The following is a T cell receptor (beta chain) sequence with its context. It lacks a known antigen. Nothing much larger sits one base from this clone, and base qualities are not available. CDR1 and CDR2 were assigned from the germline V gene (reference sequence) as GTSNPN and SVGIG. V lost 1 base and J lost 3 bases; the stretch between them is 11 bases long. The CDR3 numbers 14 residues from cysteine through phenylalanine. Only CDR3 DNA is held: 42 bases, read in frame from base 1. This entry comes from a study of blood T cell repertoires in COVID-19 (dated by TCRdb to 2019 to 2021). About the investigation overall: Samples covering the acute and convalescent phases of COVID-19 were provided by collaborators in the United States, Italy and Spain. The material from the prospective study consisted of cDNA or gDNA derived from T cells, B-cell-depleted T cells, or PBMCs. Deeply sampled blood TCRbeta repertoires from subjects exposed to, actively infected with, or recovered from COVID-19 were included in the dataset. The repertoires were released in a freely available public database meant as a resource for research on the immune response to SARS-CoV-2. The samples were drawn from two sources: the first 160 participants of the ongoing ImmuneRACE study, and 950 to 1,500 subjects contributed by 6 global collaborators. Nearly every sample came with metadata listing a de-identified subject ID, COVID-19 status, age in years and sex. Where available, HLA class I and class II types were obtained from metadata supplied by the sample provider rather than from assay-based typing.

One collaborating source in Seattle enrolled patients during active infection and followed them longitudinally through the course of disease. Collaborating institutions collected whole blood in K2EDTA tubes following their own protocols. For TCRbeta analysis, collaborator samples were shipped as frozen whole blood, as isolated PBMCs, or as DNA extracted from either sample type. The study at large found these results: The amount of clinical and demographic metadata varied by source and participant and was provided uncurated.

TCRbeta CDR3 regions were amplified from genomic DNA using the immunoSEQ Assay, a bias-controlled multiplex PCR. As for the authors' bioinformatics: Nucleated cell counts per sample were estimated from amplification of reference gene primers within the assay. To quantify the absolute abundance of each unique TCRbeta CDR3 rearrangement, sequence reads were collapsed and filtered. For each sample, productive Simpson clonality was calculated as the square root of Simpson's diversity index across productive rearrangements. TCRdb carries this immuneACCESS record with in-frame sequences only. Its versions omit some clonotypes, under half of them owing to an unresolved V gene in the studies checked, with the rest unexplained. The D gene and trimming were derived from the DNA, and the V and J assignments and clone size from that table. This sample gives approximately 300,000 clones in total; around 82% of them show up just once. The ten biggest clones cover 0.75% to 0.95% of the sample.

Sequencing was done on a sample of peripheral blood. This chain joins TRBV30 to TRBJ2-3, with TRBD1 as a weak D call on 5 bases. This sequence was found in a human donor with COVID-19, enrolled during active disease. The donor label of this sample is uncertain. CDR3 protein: CAWSGAGWTDTQYF. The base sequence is TGTGCCTGGAGTGGAGCAGGGTGGACAGATACGCAGTATTTT. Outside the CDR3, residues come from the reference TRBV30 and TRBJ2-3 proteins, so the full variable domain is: SQTIHQWPATLVQPVGSPLSLECTVEGTSNPNLYWYRQAAGRGLQLLFYSVGIGQISSEVPQNLSASRPQDRQFILSSKKLLLSDSGFYLCAWSGAGWTDTQYFGPGTRLTVL.